The 25 T cell receptor beta chains given below trace back to one sample, sequenced in a study of cytotoxic CD8 clonotypes in ibrutinib-treated CLL. Clones were read by immunoSEQ multiplex PCR, and TCRdb kept only the in-frame ones, dropping some. The table records some 200,000 clones, roughly 73% of them present only once. The specimen comprised PBMCs, sampled after 12 months of ibrutinib treatment. These receptors were taken from a human donor with chronic lymphocytic leukemia.

This clone was observed a few times. The chain links TRBV4-1 to TRBJ2-2; unclear D gene. V lost 6 bases and J lost 11, with 4 bases in between. Per germline, CDR1 MGHRA and CDR2 YSYEKL. The CDR3 loop spans 9 amino acids. The CDR3 here is CASSTELFF. The CDR3 DNA sequence: TGCGCCAGCAGTACAGAGCTGTTTTTT.

The rearrangement joins TRBV9 to TRBJ2-7, with TRBD1 identical over 8 bases. The CDR3 is 14 residues long. CDR1 is SGDLS, CDR2 YYNGEE, per germline. The ends lost 2 bases at V and 2 bases at J; junction bases unmatched: 3. Here the CDR3 reads CASSVGTGAYEQYF. The CDR3 DNA follows: TGTGCCAGCAGCGTGGGGACAGGAGCCTACGAGCAGTACTTC.

This clone came up a few times. The chain has TRBV6-1 and TRBJ2-2; D gene ambiguous. V was cut by 3 bases and J by 3 bases, with 8 bases left in between. Germline V CDR1 and CDR2: MNHNS, SASEGT. The CDR3 loop spans 14 amino acids. CDR3 region: CASSEEQHTGELFF. The DNA of the CDR3 is TGTGCCAGCAGTGAGGAGCAGCACACCGGGGAGCTGTTTTTT.

The rearrangement links TRBV11-1 to TRBJ2-1; 11 bases map to TRBD2. CDR3 length equals 18 residues. Germline V lookup: CDR1 SGHAT, CDR2 FQDESV (reference sequence). Trimming at V came to 11 bases and at J to 8 bases, leaving 23 bases not matched to a gene. CDR3 nucleotide sequence: TGTGCCGCCAGCAGCCCGGGGCTAGCGGGGGGCCTGGGGGATGAGCAGTTCTTC. Protein: CAASSPGLAGGLGDEQFF.

This clone was seen a few times. V and J are TRBV9 and TRBJ2-5, with TRBD2 matching 9 bases. This CDR3 is 16 amino acids long. The junction had 7 bases not matched to a gene; V was cut back by 0 bases and J by 4 bases. Germline values: CDR1 SGDLS, CDR2 YYNGEE. The CDR3, as DNA: TGTGCCAGCAGCGTAGCGAGCGGGAGGCCAGCAGAGACCCAGTACTTC. Translation gives CASSVASGRPAETQYF.

This clone was seen a single time. The V and J genes are TRBV2 and TRBJ2-7; TRBD2 aligns across 13 bases. The CDR3 spans 19 residues. Trimming cost V 4 bases and J 6 bases; bases outside gene matches: 18. Germline values: CDR1 SNHLY, CDR2 FYNNEI. CDR3: CASSARLAGGPAMGGEQYF. The CDR3 DNA sequence: TGTGCCAGCAGTGCTCGACTAGCGGGAGGCCCCGCGATGGGGGGCGAGCAGTACTTC.

The chain links TRBV7-9 to TRBJ1-4; 9 positions match TRBD1. The CDR3 loop spans 14 amino acids. With 4 bases clipped from V and 4 bases from J, the junction kept 1 base outside the gene matches. Germline V gives CDR1 SEHNR, CDR2 FQNEAQ (reference sequence). Written as DNA, the CDR3 is TGTGCCAGCAGCTCGACAGGGGGTAATGAAAAACTGTTTTTT. It yields the protein CASSSTGGNEKLFF. The whole variable domain, remainder taken from reference TRBV7-9 and TRBJ1-4, is DTGVSQNPRHKITKRGQNVTFRCDPISEHNRLYWYRQTLGQGPEFLTYFQNEAQLEKSRLLSDRFSAERPKGSFSTLEIQRTEQGDSAMYLCASSSTGGNEKLFFGSGTQLSVL.

V and J are TRBV9 and TRBJ2-1, with a tentative D call TRBD1 (7 bases). This CDR3 comprises 16 residues. Germline values: CDR1 SGDLS, CDR2 YYNGEE. V lost 2 bases, J lost 0 bases, and 12 bases lay in between. This chain's CDR3 is CASSVLQGGSYNEQFF. Written as DNA, the CDR3 is TGTGCCAGCAGCGTCCTCCAGGGGGGCTCCTACAATGAGCAGTTCTTC.

The chain has TRBV15 and TRBJ2-7; 9 positions agree with TRBD2. The length of the CDR3 is 17 residues. Germline values: CDR1 LNHNV, CDR2 YYDKDF (reference sequence). The V gene end was trimmed by 5 bases and the J gene end by 0 bases; junction bases not matched to a gene: 11. The CDR3 here is CATSLRPTSGPSYEQYF. In nucleotides, the CDR3 is TGTGCCACCAGCCTTCGGCCGACTAGCGGCCCCTCCTACGAGCAGTACTTC.

J is TRBJ2-1 and V is TRBV6-6; D may be TRBD1 (6 bases). V was cut by 4 bases and J by 1 base, with 11 bases left in between. This CDR3 is 15 amino acids long. Germline values: CDR1 MNHNY, CDR2 SVGAGI (reference sequence). The DNA for the CDR3 is TGTGCCAGCAGTTCGGCCCAGGGGTCCTACAATGAGCAGTTCTTC. Amino acid sequence: CASSSAQGSYNEQFF.

This chain links TRBV28 with TRBJ2-6, with TRBD1 identical over 7 bases. The V and J ends lost 2 bases and 10 bases, in that order; junction bases with no gene match: 11. Germline lookup yields CDR1 MDHEN and CDR2 SYDVKM. There are 16 residues in the CDR3. The CDR3 spells CASSLGGRGFRNVLTF. The CDR3 nucleotides are TGTGCCAGCAGTTTAGGCGGCAGGGGGTTCCGTAACGTCCTGACTTTC.

The chain has TRBV4-1 and TRBJ2-1, with 15 bases matching TRBD2. CDR1 and CDR2 from the germline V gene are MGHRA and YSYEKL. V gave up 4 bases and J gave up 1 base; unmatched junction bases: 5. This CDR3 is built from 18 residues. CDR3 DNA sequence: TGCGCCAGCAGCCGCGGACTAGCGGGGGGGCATTCCTACAATGAGCAGTTCTTC. This codes for CASSRGLAGGHSYNEQFF.

The chain has TRBV25-1 and TRBJ2-7; D gene uncertain. The CDR3 has 13 residues. Germline-derived CDR1 and CDR2 are MGHDK and SYGVNS. Trimming took 3 bases from V and 5 from J, leaving 11 bases between them. Here the CDR3 reads CASSDWPEHEQYF. CDR3 nucleotide sequence: TGTGCCAGCAGTGATTGGCCGGAGCACGAGCAGTACTTC.

On this clone itself: The same CDR3 also results from other DNA sequences found in this sample. The chain uses TRBV5-4 and TRBJ2-3; TRBD2 matches at 8 bases. The trim removed 0 bases at V and 4 bases at J, leaving 1 base unmatched. The CDR3 length is 14 residues. From germline, CDR1 is SGHNT and CDR2 YYREEE (reference sequence). Here the CDR3 reads CASSLGLASDTQYF. The CDR3 DNA reads as TGTGCCAGCAGCTTGGGACTAGCGTCAGATACGCAGTATTTT.

V usage is TRBV5-1 and J usage is TRBJ2-1; TRBD2 is a possible D gene (6 bases). V gave up 5 bases and J gave up 9 bases, with 15 bases separating them. Germline V gene data show CDR1 as SGHRS and CDR2 as YFSETQ. The CDR3 covers 13 residues. The CDR3 sequence: CASRSLQGGEQFF. DNA for the CDR3: TGCGCCAGCAGGTCTCTTCAGGGAGGTGAGCAGTTCTTC.

The chain employs TRBV6-5 and TRBJ2-5, with D perhaps matching TRBD1 or TRBD2 (6 bases each). CDR1 MNHEY and CDR2 SVGAGI come from the germline V gene. This CDR3 has 14 amino acids. V was trimmed by 6 bases and J by 5 bases, leaving 16 bases between them. CDR3 DNA sequence: TGTGCCAGCAGATATGACCGGAGGGGGGAGACCCAGTACTTC. Translating it yields CASRYDRRGETQYF.

The rearrangement links TRBV2 to TRBJ1-5, with D unresolved. Trimming left V 1 base short and J 5 bases short, with 3 bases between. Germline V gives CDR1 SNHLY, CDR2 FYNNEI. The CDR3 loop spans 12 amino acids. The CDR3 DNA follows: TGTGCCAGCAGTGAAGGATATCAGCCCCAGCATTTT. It specifies CASSEGYQPQHF.

This clone was seen a few times. The rearrangement uses TRBV29-1 and TRBJ2-7; D might be TRBD2 (6 bases). V dropped 4 bases and J dropped 2 bases, with 12 bases sitting between them. Looked up from germline, CDR1 is SQVTM and CDR2 is ANQGSEA. The CDR3 is 13 residues long. DNA of the CDR3: TGCAGCGTTGGTGGAGGGCTAGCCTACGAGCAGTACTTC. Protein: CSVGGGLAYEQYF.

The chain employs TRBV6-6 and TRBJ1-5; TRBD1 is a possible D gene (5 bases). Trimming took 6 bases from V and 4 from J, leaving 19 bases between them. CDR1 MNHNY and CDR2 SVGAGI come from the germline V gene (reference sequence). This CDR3 has 16 residues. The CDR3 sequence: CASSGAVAEGNQPQHF. DNA for the CDR3: TGTGCCAGCAGCGGGGCAGTAGCGGAAGGGAATCAGCCCCAGCATTTT.

The rearrangement uses TRBV29-1 and TRBJ2-7, with TRBD2 matching 8 bases. Germline assignment: CDR1 SQVTM and CDR2 ANQGSEA. CDR3 size: 14 residues. Trimming at V came to 6 bases and at J to 4 bases, leaving 11 bases not matched to a gene. The CDR3 loop is CSVGGRLAKYEQYF. CDR3 sequence (DNA): TGCAGCGTGGGCGGGCGACTAGCGAAATACGAGCAGTACTTC.

The chain has TRBV5-6 and TRBJ2-7; 7 bases map to TRBD1. With V trimmed by 6 bases and J by 8 bases, 5 bases remained unmatched. CDR1 and CDR2 (germline): SGHDT, YYEEEE. The CDR3 loop spans 11 amino acids. The CDR3 DNA reads TGTGCCAGCACCAGACAGGGCCAGCAGTACTTC. It encodes CASTRQGQQYF.

This chain uses TRBV9 with TRBJ1-3; the D is unclear. The CDR3 covers 14 residues. V lost 1 base and J lost 0, with 5 bases in between. CDR1 SGDLS and CDR2 YYNGEE come from the germline V gene. This CDR3 reads CASSVTYSGNTIYF. The CDR3 bases are TGTGCCAGCAGCGTAACGTACTCTGGAAACACCATATATTTT. The full variable domain, with the rest looked up from reference TRBV9 and TRBJ1-3, is DSGVTQTPKHLITATGQRVTLRCSPRSGDLSVYWYQQSLDQGLQFLIQYYNGEERAKGNILERFSAQQFPDLHSELNLSSLELGDSALYFCASSVTYSGNTIYFGEGSWLTVV.

This chain uses TRBV4-1 with TRBJ1-5, with D hard to call. Germline V gives CDR1 MGHRA, CDR2 YSYEKL. The V gene lost 2 bases and the J gene lost 8 bases, with 19 bases spanning the gap. This CDR3 is built from 16 residues. The CDR3 loop is CASSQIAAAGREPQHF. CDR3 sequence (DNA): TGCGCCAGCAGCCAAATCGCCGCGGCTGGGAGGGAGCCCCAGCATTTT.

The chain recombines TRBV30 with TRBJ2-7; a weak D match, TRBD1 (6 bases). Germline-derived CDR1 and CDR2 are GTSNPN and SVGIG (reference sequence). The CDR3 totals 14 residues. V was pared by 0 bases and J by 2 bases, with 11 bases between. CDR3 nucleotides: TGTGCCTGGAGTGTACAGGACAGACCCTACGAGCAGTACTTC. This codes for CAWSVQDRPYEQYF. The complete variable domain, with remaining parts taken from reference TRBV30 and TRBJ2-7, reads SQTIHQWPATLVQPVGSPLSLECTVEGTSNPNLYWYRQAAGRGLQLLFYSVGIGQISSEVPQNLSASRPQDRQFILSSKKLLLSDSGFYLCAWSVQDRPYEQYFGPGTRLTVT.

The V gene is TRBV7-2, the J gene TRBJ2-1; D is ambiguous. This CDR3 spans 13 amino acids. Germline values: CDR1 SGHTA, CDR2 FQGNSA. V was pared by 5 bases and J by 12 bases, with 17 bases between. The CDR3 DNA is TGTGCCAGCAGCCCCAGATTGGTTTTGTCGCAGTTCTTC. This translates into CASSPRLVLSQFF.